This TCR beta chain was documented in a study of blood T cells in healthy people across ages. Germline V gene sequence: CDR1 SGHVS, CDR2 FQNEAQ. The CDR3 runs to 15 residues. Trimming left V 1 base short and J 8 bases short, with 15 bases between. Using a J-beta primer mix together with a sample-barcoded 5' primer, a second PCR was run for roughly 6 to 11 cycles. TCRdb independently ran MiXCR on the 5' RACE reads; one entry per CDR3 protein. The table has 1.5 million to 2 million distinct CDR3 sequences, roughly 49% seen once. The sequenced sample consisted of blood. The clonotype comes from a woman aged 40-49 years in good health. The chain combines TRBV7-8 with TRBJ2-1, with a weak D call TRBD2 (7 bases). The CDR3 protein is CASSLEGGGRDEQFF. CDR3 bases: TGTGCCAGCAGCTTAGAAGGCGGGGGCCGAGATGAGCAGTTCTTC.